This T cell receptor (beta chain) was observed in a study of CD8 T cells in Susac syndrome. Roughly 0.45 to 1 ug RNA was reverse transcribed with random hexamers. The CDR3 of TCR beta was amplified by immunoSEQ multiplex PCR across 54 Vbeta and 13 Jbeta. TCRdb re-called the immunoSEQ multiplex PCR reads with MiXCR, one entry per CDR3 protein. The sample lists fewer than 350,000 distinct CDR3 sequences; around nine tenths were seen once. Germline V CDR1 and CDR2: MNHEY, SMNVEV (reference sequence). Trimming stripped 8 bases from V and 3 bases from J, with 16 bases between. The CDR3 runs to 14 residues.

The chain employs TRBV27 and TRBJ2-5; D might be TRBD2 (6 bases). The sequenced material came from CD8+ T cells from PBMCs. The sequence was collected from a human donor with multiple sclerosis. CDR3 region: CASGPSGGKETQYF. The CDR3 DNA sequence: TGTGCCAGCGGACCCTCTGGGGGGAAAGAGACCCAGTACTTC.